Below are 14 T cell receptor beta chains sequenced from a single sample in a study of T cells in Graves' hyperthyroidism and ophthalmopathy. What was amplified from RNA transcripts were TCR beta CDR3 regions. The study used the HTBI primer set for a first-round RT-PCR of the TCR CDR3. TCRdb independently ran MiXCR on the multiplex PCR reads; one entry per CDR3 protein. The repertoire holds more than 500,000 distinct CDR3 sequences, under 20% seen once, with 3.5% to 4% in the top ten. The sample comprised blood. The source of these receptors is a woman younger than 45 with Graves' hyperthyroidism.

The J gene is TRBJ2-2, the V gene TRBV4-2; 9 positions agree with TRBD2. Germline V lookup: CDR1 LGHNA, CDR2 YNFKEQ. The length of the CDR3 is 19 residues. V lost 3 bases to trimming and J lost 4 bases; unmatched junction nucleotides: 15. The CDR3 region has the DNA TGTGCCAGCAGCCAGGCTGCACCGGGAGCGGGAGGCCTCACCGGGGAGCTGTTTTTT. This gives the protein CASSQAAPGAGGLTGELFF.

The rearrangement links TRBV7-9 to TRBJ2-1; possibly TRBD2 for D (6 bases). CDR1 is SEHNR, CDR2 FQNEAQ, per germline (reference sequence). The CDR3 totals 13 residues. The V gene lost 7 bases and the J gene lost 9 bases, with 16 bases spanning the gap. As DNA, the CDR3 is TGTGCCAGCACCTCGGGGGAAGTCACTGAGCAGTTCTTC. This gives the protein CASTSGEVTEQFF.

The table lists this clonotype with a few counts. This CDR3 is CSARADAGTGDFYGYTF. CDR3 bases: TGCAGTGCTAGAGCCGACGCCGGGACAGGGGACTTCTATGGCTACACCTTC. The rearrangement uses TRBV20-1 and TRBJ1-2, with 10 bases fitting TRBD1. J gave up 4 bases and V 1 base, and 12 bases lay outside the gene matches. CDR1 and CDR2 from the germline V gene are DFQATT and SNEGSKA (reference sequence). The CDR3 has 17 amino acids.

At least ten counts were recorded for this clonotype. This chain connects TRBV3-1 to TRBJ2-7; TRBD2 is a possible D gene (6 bases). Germline V lookup: CDR1 LGHDT, CDR2 YNNKEL (reference sequence). The CDR3 contains 15 residues. V lost 4 bases and J 0 bases, leaving 13 bases between the germline ends. Written as DNA, the CDR3 is TGTGCCAGCAGCCGAGAGGGCGGGACCTCCTACGAGCAGTACTTC. It specifies CASSREGGTSYEQYF.

This clonotype was picked up many times. The chain is built from TRBV3-1 and TRBJ2-5; no firm D call. This CDR3 region has 13 residues. Trimming pared 2 bases from V and 5 bases from J, leaving 9 bases between. Germline CDR1 is LGHDT and CDR2 is YNNKEL (reference sequence). In DNA form, the CDR3 reads TGTGCCAGCAGCCAATTTCGCAGGGAGACCCAGTACTTC. Residues: CASSQFRRETQYF.

In its sample, this clonotype was seen many times. The J gene is TRBJ2-1, the V gene TRBV11-2, with TRBD2 matching 10 bases. V was clipped by 4 bases and J by 8 bases; unmatched bases: 8. This CDR3 is 15 amino acids long. Germline CDR1 is SGHAT and CDR2 is FQNNGV. CDR3 residues: CASSSTSGTGDEQFF. The CDR3 DNA reads as TGTGCCAGCAGCTCAACTAGCGGGACCGGCGATGAGCAGTTCTTC.

The chain couples TRBV5-8 to TRBJ2-1; D tentatively fits TRBD1 or TRBD2 (5 bases each). The V gene's germline CDR1 is SGHTS and CDR2 YDEGEE. The V and J ends lost 4 bases and 6 bases respectively, with 23 bases between them. The CDR3 contains 17 residues. The CDR3 here is CASSQEEGLPASNEQFF. DNA for the CDR3: TGTGCCAGCAGCCAAGAAGAGGGGCTACCAGCCTCCAATGAGCAGTTCTTC.

Written as DNA, the CDR3 is TGTGCCAGCAGTATACAGGGGGGCACCGGGGTCTCACCCCTCCACTTT. It specifies CASSIQGGTGVSPLHF. The V and J genes are TRBV28 and TRBJ1-6, with TRBD1 matching 8 bases. The CDR3 is made up of 16 amino acids. V lost 5 bases and J lost 10; bases outside the gene matches: 13. CDR1 and CDR2 from the germline V gene are MDHEN and SYDVKM.

The V call is TRBV9, the J call TRBJ2-1; 8 bases map to TRBD1. Germline V gene data show CDR1 as SGDLS and CDR2 as YYNGEE. With 3 bases clipped from V and 0 bases from J, the junction kept 2 bases outside the gene matches. CDR3 size: 15 residues. The CDR3 DNA is TGTGCCAGCAGCGCAACAGGGGGCTCCTACAATGAGCAGTTCTTC. It encodes CASSATGGSYNEQFF.

The table lists this clonotype with many counts. This chain joins TRBV7-2 and TRBJ2-3; 10 bases fit TRBD2. The ends lost 7 bases at V and 5 bases at J; junction bases unmatched: 6. The CDR3 loop spans 14 amino acids. The germline V gene encodes CDR1 SGHTA and CDR2 FQGNSA. The CDR3 region is CASTMGLALDTQYF. The CDR3 nucleotides read TGTGCCAGCACGATGGGACTAGCGTTAGATACGCAGTATTTT.

This clonotype was seen just once. The chain couples TRBV19 to TRBJ1-1, with D perhaps TRBD1 (5 bases). The germline V and J ends were trimmed by 6 bases and 7 bases, with 18 bases remaining between them. The CDR3 contains 14 residues. CDR1 and CDR2 from the germline V gene are LNHDA and SQIVND (reference sequence). CDR3 nucleotides: TGTGCCAGTAGCCCGAGCGGGACGATCGGTGAAGCTTTCTTT. Translation: CASSPSGTIGEAFF.

At least ten counts were recorded for this clonotype. Germline is not matched at one junction end, which may reflect a read error. The CDR3 bases are TGTGCCAGCAGCCCAGACACAACAGGGGCGAACGCTGAAGCTTTCTTT. It is translated as CASSPDTTGANAEAFF. The J gene is TRBJ1-1, the V gene TRBV3-1; TRBD1 aligns across 7 bases. Germline lookup yields CDR1 LGHDT and CDR2 YNNKEL (reference sequence). CDR3 length: 16 residues.

This clonotype was seen only a few times. The rearrangement uses TRBV20-1 and TRBJ2-7, with TRBD2 matching over 13 bases. V was pared by 5 bases and J by 6 bases, with 7 bases of the junction left unmatched. Germline CDR1 DFQATT, CDR2 SNEGSKA (reference sequence). The CDR3 covers 14 residues. CDR3 DNA sequence: TGCAGTGCTTTAACCGGGACTAGCGGGATCGAGCAGTACTTC. It codes for CSALTGTSGIEQYF.

The gene calls are TRBV7-3 and TRBJ2-5; 8 bases fit TRBD1. The germline gives CDR1 SGHTA, CDR2 FQGTGA. The V and J ends lost 4 bases and 0 bases, in that order; junction bases with no gene match: 4. The CDR3 consists of 15 residues. The CDR3 nucleotides read TGTGCCAGCAGCTCGGGGGACAGGTACCAAGAGACCCAGTACTTC. Protein: CASSSGDRYQETQYF.